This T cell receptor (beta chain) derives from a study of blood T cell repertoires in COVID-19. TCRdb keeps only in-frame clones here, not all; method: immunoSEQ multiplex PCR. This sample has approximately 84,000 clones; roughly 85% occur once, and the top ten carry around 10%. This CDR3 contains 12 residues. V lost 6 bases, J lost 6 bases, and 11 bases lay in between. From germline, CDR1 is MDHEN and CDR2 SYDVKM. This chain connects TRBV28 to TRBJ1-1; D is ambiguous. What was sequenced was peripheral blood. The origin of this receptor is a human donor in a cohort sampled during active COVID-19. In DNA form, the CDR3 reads TGTGCCAGCAGCTTAGGCCCCGCTGAAGCTTTCTTT. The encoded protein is CASSLGPAEAFF.